This T cell receptor beta chain was obtained from a study of cytomegalovirus exposure and HLA in healthy donors. Study-wide context: A preliminary data release comprised 91 million or so unique TCRs obtained from HLA-typed donors.

60 Vbeta and 13 Jbeta primers were used in PCR. Data came from immunoSEQ multiplex PCR; TCRdb stores just in-frame clones and leaves some out. The table includes roughly 200,000 clones, more than 65% detected once. Worth noting for this clone: What it recognizes is unknown.

Sampled while nominally healthy, donors likely had unrecorded immune exposures. Findings and caveats of the study: The majority of CMV-associated TCR beta chains were reported as apparently HLA-restricted in a later analysis. Presence/absence analyses supposed approximately even sequencing depth among donors.

With 1 base clipped from V and 0 bases from J, the junction kept 5 bases outside the gene matches. The CDR3 extends over 17 amino acids. The V gene's germline CDR1 is LNHNV and CDR2 YYDKDF (reference sequence). The receptor was isolated from a female donor in good health and CMV-seronegative. The specimen was PBMCs. This chain uses TRBV15 with TRBJ2-3; 9 bases are shared with TRBD2. CDR3 nucleotide sequence: TGTGCCACCAGCAGAGGTAGCGGGAGAGCTAGCACAGATACGCAGTATTTT. This encodes CATSRGSGRASTDTQYF.